This is a list of T cell receptor beta chains from one sample in a study of shared T cell receptors in the human thymus. Using immunoSEQ multiplex PCR, the repertoire was profiled, and TCRdb retains in-frame clones only, with some absent. This table holds some 700,000 clones, approximately 85% found once. The sample also formed part of further work on human thymus T cells.

Sequences were obtained from thymocytes. The receptors derive from a girl less than two years old with a congenital heart defect. CDR3s include the opening cysteine and the closing phenylalanine or tryptophan. D genes are given only for firm matches. Size tells how often a clone was seen (once, few, many) or the class of an expanded clone, and some rows leave it out.

d_gene: .
j_gene: TRBJ1-1
v_gene: TRBV28
abundance: .
CDR3aa: CASSYPEPTNTEAFF
CDR3nt: TGTGCCAGCAGCTACCCTGAACCTACGAACACTGAAGCTTTCTTT

d_gene: TRBD1
j_gene: TRBJ2-6
v_gene: TRBV15
abundance: .
CDR3aa: CATSGQGWGGANVLTF
CDR3nt: TGTGCCACCAGCGGACAGGGATGGGGTGGGGCCAACGTCCTGACTTTC

d_gene: .
j_gene: TRBJ2-1
v_gene: TRBV5-1
abundance: .
CDR3aa: CASSATGLGAYNEQFF
CDR3nt: TGCGCCAGCAGCGCTACAGGGTTGGGAGCCTACAATGAGCAGTTCTTC

d_gene: .
j_gene: TRBJ1-5
v_gene: TRBV7-9
abundance: .
CDR3aa: CASSSFCGGAGSGNQPQHF
CDR3nt: TGTGCCAGCAGCTCTTTTTGCGGGGGCGCGGGGTCAGGCAATCAGCCCCAGCATTTT

d_gene: .
j_gene: TRBJ2-3
v_gene: TRBV12-2
abundance: .
CDR3aa: CASRLSQPTDTQYF
CDR3nt: TGTGCAAGTCGCCTCTCACAACCGACAGATACGCAGTATTTT

d_gene: .
j_gene: TRBJ1-1
v_gene: TRBV7-8
abundance: .
CDR3aa: CASSSLTEKLTEAFF
CDR3nt: TGTGCCAGCAGCTCCCTGACTGAGAAATTAACTGAAGCTTTCTTT

d_gene: .
j_gene: TRBJ2-6
v_gene: TRBV13
abundance: .
CDR3aa: CASSLKSRSGANVLTF
CDR3nt: TGTGCCAGCTCACTCAAATCCCGCTCTGGGGCCAACGTCCTGACTTTC

d_gene: TRBD1
j_gene: TRBJ2-7
v_gene: TRBV7-8
abundance: few
CDR3aa: CASSRTGNEQYF
CDR3nt: TGTGCCAGCAGCAGGACAGGGAACGAGCAGTACTTC

d_gene: .
j_gene: TRBJ2-2
v_gene: TRBV28
abundance: .
CDR3aa: CASSFRLWFGHSSGELFF
CDR3nt: TGTGCCAGCAGTTTCCGGCTTTGGTTCGGTCACAGTTCCGGGGAGCTGTTTTTT

d_gene: TRBD2
j_gene: TRBJ2-7
v_gene: TRBV4-1
abundance: .
CDR3aa: CASSLTSGPSYEQYF
CDR3nt: TGCGCCAGCAGCTTAACTAGCGGGCCATCCTACGAGCAGTACTTC

d_gene: .
j_gene: TRBJ1-1
v_gene: TRBV20-1
abundance: .
CDR3aa: CSVGREVAFF
CDR3nt: TGCAGTGTAGGCAGGGAGGTAGCTTTCTTT

d_gene: TRBD1
j_gene: TRBJ2-2
v_gene: TRBV9
abundance: .
CDR3aa: CASSETNRGHTGELFF
CDR3nt: TGTGCCAGCAGCGAGACAAACAGGGGACACACCGGGGAGCTGTTTTTT

d_gene: .
j_gene: TRBJ1-3
v_gene: TRBV7-9
abundance: .
CDR3aa: CASGSGGYSGNTIYF
CDR3nt: TGTGCCAGCGGATCCGGAGGGTACTCTGGAAACACCATATATTTT

d_gene: TRBD1
j_gene: TRBJ1-2
v_gene: TRBV9
abundance: .
CDR3aa: CASSTHKLTGTGVYGYTF
CDR3nt: TGTGCCAGCAGCACCCACAAACTCACCGGGACAGGGGTGTATGGCTACACCTTC

d_gene: TRBD1
j_gene: TRBJ2-3
v_gene: TRBV19
abundance: .
CDR3aa: CASSIVFGQGATDTQYF
CDR3nt: TGTGCCAGTAGTATAGTTTTCGGACAGGGGGCCACAGATACGCAGTATTTT

d_gene: TRBD2
j_gene: TRBJ2-1
v_gene: TRBV13
abundance: .
CDR3aa: CASSSPDQGLAGGSYHNNEQFF
CDR3nt: TGTGCCAGCAGCTCGCCCGACCAAGGACTAGCGGGGGGGAGCTATCATAACAATGAGCAGTTCTTC

d_gene: TRBD1
j_gene: TRBJ1-5
v_gene: TRBV28
abundance: .
CDR3aa: CASSFPTGLISNQPQHF
CDR3nt: TGTGCCAGCAGTTTCCCGACAGGGTTGATTAGCAATCAGCCCCAGCATTTT

d_gene: TRBD1
j_gene: TRBJ1-3
v_gene: TRBV27
abundance: once
CDR3aa: CASSFNCESKEDRGSGNTIYF
CDR3nt: TGTGCCAGCAGTTTTAATTGCGAGTCTAAAGAGGACAGGGGGTCTGGAAACACCATATATTTT

d_gene: TRBD1
j_gene: TRBJ2-2
v_gene: TRBV7-6
abundance: few
CDR3aa: CASSVAGTANTGELFF
CDR3nt: TGTGCCAGCAGCGTCGCCGGGACAGCGAACACCGGGGAGCTGTTTTTT

d_gene: .
j_gene: TRBJ1-2
v_gene: TRBV7-2
abundance: .
CDR3aa: CASSLARGKNYGYTF
CDR3nt: TGTGCCAGCAGCTTAGCGCGGGGGAAAAACTATGGCTACACCTTC

d_gene: TRBD2
j_gene: TRBJ2-4
v_gene: TRBV5-4
abundance: .
CDR3aa: CASSMLQRGSNIQYF
CDR3nt: TGTGCCAGCAGTATGCTCCAGCGGGGGTCAAACATTCAGTACTTC

d_gene: TRBD1
j_gene: TRBJ2-7
v_gene: TRBV20-1
abundance: .
CDR3aa: CSARKTGRNF
CDR3nt: TGCAGTGCTAGAAAGACAGGGCGTAACTTC

d_gene: .
j_gene: TRBJ2-3
v_gene: TRBV11-2
abundance: .
CDR3aa: CASSLRGRGTDTQYF
CDR3nt: TGTGCCAGCAGCTTAAGGGGCAGGGGCACAGATACGCAGTATTTT

d_gene: TRBD1
j_gene: TRBJ1-1
v_gene: TRBV27
abundance: .
CDR3aa: CASSPPGQGTPPPNTEAFF
CDR3nt: TGTGCCAGCAGTCCCCCAGGACAGGGAACGCCGCCACCGAACACTGAAGCTTTCTTT

d_gene: .
j_gene: TRBJ1-6
v_gene: TRBV5-4
abundance: .
CDR3aa: CASSTRGLSYNSPLHF
CDR3nt: TGTGCCAGCAGCACCCGAGGGCTCTCCTATAATTCACCCCTCCACTTT

d_gene: .
j_gene: TRBJ2-1
v_gene: TRBV14
abundance: few
CDR3aa: CASSPSGGAPYNEQFF
CDR3nt: TGTGCCAGCAGCCCAAGTGGGGGGGCGCCCTACAATGAGCAGTTCTTC

d_gene: .
j_gene: TRBJ1-1
v_gene: TRBV15
abundance: few
CDR3aa: CATSRGGAVHHRDSEAFF
CDR3nt: TGTGCCACCAGCAGAGGCGGGGCGGTCCATCATAGGGACTCTGAAGCTTTCTTT

d_gene: .
j_gene: TRBJ1-1
v_gene: TRBV7-6
abundance: .
CDR3aa: CASSLLQGRGSSAEAFF
CDR3nt: TGTGCCAGCAGCTTACTGCAGGGGCGCGGGTCGAGTGCTGAAGCTTTCTTT

d_gene: TRBD1
j_gene: TRBJ1-1
v_gene: TRBV19
abundance: .
CDR3aa: CASSPTGVTEAFF
CDR3nt: TGTGCCAGTAGCCCAACAGGGGTTACTGAAGCTTTCTTT

d_gene: .
j_gene: TRBJ2-5
v_gene: TRBV11-2
abundance: once
CDR3aa: CASSLVYAGETQYF
CDR3nt: TGTGCCAGCAGCTTAGTCTATGCTGGAGAGACCCAGTACTTC

d_gene: .
j_gene: TRBJ2-3
v_gene: TRBV9
abundance: few
CDR3aa: CASSVGAGADTQYF
CDR3nt: TGTGCCAGCAGCGTAGGAGCGGGCGCAGATACGCAGTATTTT

d_gene: .
j_gene: TRBJ1-1
v_gene: TRBV11-2
abundance: .
CDR3aa: CASSLVVSGAIAFF
CDR3nt: TGTGCCAGCAGCTTAGTGGTGTCAGGGGCAATAGCTTTCTTT

d_gene: TRBD1
j_gene: TRBJ1-4
v_gene: TRBV19
abundance: .
CDR3aa: CASTYGQGATNEKLFF
CDR3nt: TGTGCCAGTACATATGGACAGGGGGCAACTAATGAAAAACTGTTTTTT

d_gene: TRBD2
j_gene: TRBJ2-3
v_gene: TRBV5-1
abundance: .
CDR3aa: CASSFRDYTDTQYF
CDR3nt: TGCGCCAGCAGCTTCCGGGACTACACAGATACGCAGTATTTT

d_gene: TRBD1
j_gene: TRBJ2-2
v_gene: TRBV2
abundance: .
CDR3aa: CASSLPQGPTNTGELFF
CDR3nt: TGTGCCAGCAGCCTCCCACAGGGGCCTACGAACACCGGGGAGCTGTTTTTT

d_gene: TRBD1
j_gene: TRBJ1-2
v_gene: TRBV7-2
abundance: .
CDR3aa: CASIFPRDRVAGYTF
CDR3nt: TGTGCCAGTATTTTTCCCAGGGACAGGGTCGCTGGCTACACCTTC

d_gene: .
j_gene: TRBJ2-7
v_gene: TRBV5-1
abundance: .
CDR3aa: CASSNEDSRATYEQYF
CDR3nt: TGCGCCAGCAGCAACGAAGACAGTAGGGCGACTTACGAGCAGTACTTC